The clone carrying this T cell receptor beta chain has only a few counts. Its specificity is not known. Patients had resection in Japan or China between 2014 and 2017. Two lung cancer pathologists independently confirmed each histologic diagnosis. These data are taken from a study of immune evolution from preneoplasia to lung adenocarcinoma. Overall study findings and caveats: Later-stage lesions seemingly showed higher T cell density and diversity than normal lung. Top clone share appeared to fall from AAH through AIS, MIA, adenocarcinoma.

The CDR3 runs 13 residues. Germline CDR1 is SGHRS and CDR2 is YFSETQ. J lost 5 bases, V lost 0 bases, and 1 base had no gene match. TCRdb's copy holds only in-frame clones and misses some; the assay was immunoSEQ multiplex PCR. The sample shows about 6,100 clones, 80% to 90% of them seen only once. This TCR was sampled from a donor at least 70 years old with lung adenocarcinoma. V gene TRBV5-1 combines with J gene TRBJ1-2, with 7 bases aligning to TRBD1. Sequencing used FFPE adjacent normal lung tissue. The CDR3 loop reads CASSLAQGYGYTF. The DNA for the CDR3 is TGCGCCAGCAGCTTGGCACAGGGGTATGGCTACACCTTC.